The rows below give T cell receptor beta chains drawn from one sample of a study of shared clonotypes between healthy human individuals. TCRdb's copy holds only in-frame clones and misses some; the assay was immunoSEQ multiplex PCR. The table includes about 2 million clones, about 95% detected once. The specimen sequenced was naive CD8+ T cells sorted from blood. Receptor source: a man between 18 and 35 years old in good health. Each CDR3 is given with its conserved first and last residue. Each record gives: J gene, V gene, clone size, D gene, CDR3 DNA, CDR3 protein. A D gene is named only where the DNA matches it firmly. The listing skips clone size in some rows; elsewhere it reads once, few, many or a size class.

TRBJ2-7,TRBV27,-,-,TGTGCCAGCAGTTTAGGCGGCAGAGCCTACGAGCAGTACTTC,CASSLGGRAYEQYF
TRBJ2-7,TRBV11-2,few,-,TGTGCCAGCAGCCGAGAGACCGGCCCCAGGGAGTTC,CASSRETGPREF
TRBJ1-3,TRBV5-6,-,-,TGTGCCAGCAGCTCCTGGGCGGAAGGAAACACCATATATTTT,CASSSWAEGNTIYF
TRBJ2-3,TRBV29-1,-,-,TGCAGCGTTTACAAGAGCACAGATACGCAGTATTTT,CSVYKSTDTQYF
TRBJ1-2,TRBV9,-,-,TGTGCCAGCAGCGTGACCCGAACAGGGACCTATGGCTACACCTTC,CASSVTRTGTYGYTF
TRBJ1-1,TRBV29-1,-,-,TGCAGCGTTGAACGGGGGGCGGTCACTGAAGCTTTCTTT,CSVERGAVTEAFF
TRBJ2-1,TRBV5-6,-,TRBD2,TGTGCCAGCAGCCTCGGACTAGCTTACAATGAGCAGTTCTTC,CASSLGLAYNEQFF
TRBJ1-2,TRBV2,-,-,TGTGCCAGCGGGTGGGATGGCTACACCTTC,CASGWDGYTF
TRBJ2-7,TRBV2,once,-,TGTGCCAGCAGTGAACTCTCAAGCTCCTACGAGCAGTACTTC,CASSELSSSYEQYF
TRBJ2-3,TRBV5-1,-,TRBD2,TGCGCCAGCAGCTTGGCAGCGGGGGGACCCACAGATACGCAGTATTTT,CASSLAAGGPTDTQYF
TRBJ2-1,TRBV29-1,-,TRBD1,TGCAGCGTGGATGACAGGGGAGAGGACAATGAGCAGTTCTTC,CSVDDRGEDNEQFF
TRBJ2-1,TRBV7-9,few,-,TGTGCCAGCAGCTTAGCGAGGGGTACTAGCTCCTACAATGAGCAGTTCTTC,CASSLARGTSSYNEQFF
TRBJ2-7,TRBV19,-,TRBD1,TGTGCCAGTAGTATTTCCGGGACAGGTCCCTACGAGCAGTACTTC,CASSISGTGPYEQYF
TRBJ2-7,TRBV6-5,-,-,TGTGCCAGCAGTTACGGGGGACTGACCTACGAGCAGTACTTC,CASSYGGLTYEQYF
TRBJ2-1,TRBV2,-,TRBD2,TGTGCCAGCAGTGAAGGGGCTAGCGGGGGTTACTCCTACAATGAGCAGTTCTTC,CASSEGASGGYSYNEQFF
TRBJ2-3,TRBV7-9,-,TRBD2,TGTGCCAGCAGCCAGACTAGCGGACAAATCACAGATACGCAGTATTTT,CASSQTSGQITDTQYF
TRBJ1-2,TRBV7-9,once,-,TGTGCCAGCAGCTTAATTAACTATGGCTACACCTTC,CASSLINYGYTF